The 16 T cell receptor beta chains below all came from one sample that was sequenced in a study of T cells and Merkel cell carcinoma outcomes. Profiling relied on immunoSEQ multiplex PCR, and the TCRdb table lists in-frame clones only, not all of them. The sample shows a few thousand clones, about 85% of them seen only once. The sample consisted of tumor tissue from Merkel cell carcinoma. The receptors were gathered from a human donor with Merkel cell carcinoma.

The chain links TRBV5-4 to TRBJ2-7, with 12 bases aligning to TRBD2. The CDR3 extends over 17 amino acids. V lost 4 bases and J lost 2; bases outside the gene matches: 10. CDR1 is SGHNT and CDR2 is YYREEE in the germline V gene (reference sequence). CDR3 DNA sequence: TGTGCCAGCAGCCCGCCGCCGGGACTAGCGGGTACCTACGAGCAGTACTTC. It yields the protein CASSPPPGLAGTYEQYF.

This rearrangement joins TRBV7-9 to TRBJ2-7, with D unresolved. Trimming took 6 bases from V and 3 from J, leaving 9 bases between them. Germline-derived CDR1 and CDR2 are SEHNR and FQNEAQ (reference sequence). The CDR3 runs to 12 residues. DNA for the CDR3: TGTGCCAGCAGGGGGAATCTCTACGAGCAGTACTTC. It is translated as CASRGNLYEQYF.

The chain recombines TRBV2 with TRBJ1-5, with D uncertain. The CDR3 is 11 amino acids. The germline V gene has CDR1 SNHLY and CDR2 FYNNEI. Between the trimmed V and J ends, which lost 3 bases and 7 bases, there was a span of 4 bases. The CDR3 nucleotides are TGTGCCAGCAGTGACGCCCAGCCCCAGCATTTT. It yields the protein CASSDAQPQHF. Based on the CDR3 plus reference TRBV2 and TRBJ1-5, the full variable domain is EPEVTQTPSHQVTQMGQEVILRCVPISNHLYFYWYRQILGQKVEFLVSFYNNEISEKSEIFDDQFSVERPDGSNFTLKIRSTKLEDSAMYFCASSDAQPQHFGDGTRLSIL.

The chain uses TRBV6-1 and TRBJ2-1; D gene uncertain. This CDR3 is built from 12 residues. The germline gives CDR1 MNHNS, CDR2 SASEGT. The V and J ends lost 10 bases and 2 bases respectively, with 9 bases between them. CDR3 region: CATTLTYNEQFF. In nucleotides, the CDR3 is TGTGCCACCACACTTACCTACAATGAGCAGTTCTTC.

This chain uses TRBV5-6 with TRBJ2-1, with 9 bases aligning to TRBD2. J lost 3 bases, V lost 0 bases, and 1 base had no gene match. The CDR3 is 15 amino acids. CDR1 and CDR2 from the germline V gene are SGHDT and YYEEEE. The CDR3 DNA is TGTGCCAGCAGCTTGGTAGCGGGGGACTACAATGAGCAGTTCTTC. Encoded protein: CASSLVAGDYNEQFF.

The chain has TRBV7-3 and TRBJ2-1, with 9 bases matching TRBD2. V lost 8 bases to trimming and J lost 6 bases; unmatched junction nucleotides: 11. CDR1 SGHTA and CDR2 FQGTGA come from the germline V gene. The CDR3 runs 15 residues. The CDR3 nucleotides read TGTGCCAGCTCAGAGAGGGGCGGGAGGGGCAATGAGCAGTTCTTC. Translated: CASSERGGRGNEQFF.

The DNA for the CDR3 is TGTGCCAGCAGCTTACAATCGGGCGGGGGGGCCTGGGAGCAGTACTTC. Protein sequence: CASSLQSGGGAWEQYF. The chain employs TRBV7-2 and TRBJ2-7; TRBD2 matches at 9 bases. J gave up 7 bases and V 2 bases, and 12 bases lay outside the gene matches. This CDR3 comprises 16 residues. Germline assignment: CDR1 SGHTA and CDR2 FQGNSA.

The J gene is TRBJ2-7, the V gene TRBV5-8; D might be TRBD1 or TRBD2, each matching 5 bases. The CDR3 sequence is 11 residues long. V was clipped by 4 bases and J by 6 bases, with 8 bases between them. CDR1 SGHTS and CDR2 YDEGEE come from the germline V gene. This CDR3 reads CASSGGLEQYF. The CDR3 DNA reads TGTGCCAGCAGCGGGGGTCTCGAGCAGTACTTC.

The J gene is TRBJ2-3, the V gene TRBV13; 9 bases align to TRBD2. CDR3 length: 14 amino acids. V was clipped by 4 bases and J by 6 bases; unmatched bases: 5. CDR1 is PRHDT, CDR2 FYEKMQ, per germline (reference sequence). CDR3 amino acids: CASSYSGGRDTQYF. CDR3 in DNA: TGTGCCAGCAGCTACAGCGGGGGGAGGGATACGCAGTATTTT.

Only a few counts were recorded for this clone. The genes are TRBV19 and TRBJ1-4; no clear D gene. CDR1 LNHDA and CDR2 SQIVND come from the germline V gene (reference sequence). V lost 4 bases and J 4 bases, leaving 10 bases between the germline ends. The CDR3 is 14 amino acids. The DNA of the CDR3 is TGTGCCAGTAGTACCCCGGGAAATAATGAAAAACTGTTTTTT. Amino acid sequence: CASSTPGNNEKLFF.

J is TRBJ1-5 and V is TRBV2; weak D call: TRBD1 (5 bases). The length of the CDR3 is 12 residues. Trimming left V 6 bases short and J 7 bases short, with 10 bases between. Germline lookup yields CDR1 SNHLY and CDR2 FYNNEI. This chain's CDR3 is CASRRGGQPQHF. The CDR3 DNA sequence: TGTGCCAGCAGGAGGGGCGGACAGCCCCAGCATTTT.

The chain employs TRBV28 and TRBJ2-7; 8 bases are a match to TRBD1. CDR1 and CDR2 from the germline V gene are MDHEN and SYDVKM. This CDR3 has 16 residues. V shed 3 bases, J shed 3 bases, and the junction held 10 bases outside the gene matches. The CDR3 spells CASSFASQGAVYEQYF. CDR3 sequence (DNA): TGTGCCAGCAGTTTTGCCAGCCAGGGGGCCGTCTACGAGCAGTACTTC.

This chain uses TRBV5-6 with TRBJ2-7, with TRBD2 matching 13 bases. Germline V gives CDR1 SGHDT, CDR2 YYEEEE. The ends lost 4 bases at V and 6 bases at J; junction bases unmatched: 4. This CDR3 comprises 14 residues. CDR3 residues: CASSTGLAGIEQYF. The CDR3 DNA is TGTGCCAGCAGCACGGGACTAGCGGGGATCGAGCAGTACTTC.

V gene TRBV10-1 combines with J gene TRBJ1-1, with D maybe TRBD1 (6 bases). Germline V gives CDR1 WNHNN, CDR2 SYGVQD (reference sequence). This CDR3 spans 13 amino acids. The V gene lost 5 bases and the J gene lost 3 bases, with 10 bases spanning the gap. This CDR3 is CASSPSGDTEAFF. CDR3 nucleotide sequence: TGCGCCAGCAGTCCTTCAGGGGACACTGAAGCTTTCTTT.

The rearrangement links TRBV29-1 to TRBJ2-5; no clear D. The V gene lost 1 base and the J gene lost 0 bases, with 9 bases spanning the gap. CDR3 size: 14 residues. Per the germline V gene, CDR1 is SQVTM and CDR2 is ANQGSEA. The CDR3 reads CSVEVGSHQETQYF. CDR3 nucleotide sequence: TGCAGCGTTGAAGTCGGATCCCACCAAGAGACCCAGTACTTC.

Concerning this clone itself: The junction differs from germline at one of its ends, possibly a read error. The V and J genes are TRBV7-8 and TRBJ2-5, with D perhaps TRBD2 (5 bases). Germline lookup yields CDR1 SGHVS and CDR2 FQNEAQ. This CDR3 comprises 14 residues. CDR3 coding DNA: TGTGCCAACAGCTTTCTAGCAGACCAAGAGACCCAGTACTTC. Encoded protein: CANSFLADQETQYF.